This entry lists 32 T cell receptor beta chains sequenced from one sample in a study of graft-versus-host responses after intestinal transplantation. Measured with immunoSEQ multiplex PCR; TCRdb has only the in-frame clones, and not every one. The data contain about 88,000 clones, over 90% of them singletons. These receptors' antigens are unknown. This material consisted of unstimulated CD4+ T cells sorted from spleen or lymph node cells, taken before transplant. The receptors shown here come from a human donor who was the organ donor for an intestinal transplant.

The chain links TRBV10-1 to TRBJ2-7, with TRBD1 as a possible D gene (6 bases). Germline lookup yields CDR1 WNHNN and CDR2 SYGVQD (reference sequence). V dropped 5 bases and J dropped 2 bases, with 10 bases sitting between them. The CDR3 contains 13 residues. The CDR3 region is CASSRTGTYEQYF. The CDR3 DNA reads TGCGCCAGCAGTCGCACAGGGACCTACGAGCAGTACTTC.

The V gene is TRBV10-3, the J gene TRBJ2-3; a weak D match, TRBD1 (6 bases). Per the germline V gene, CDR1 is ENHRY and CDR2 is SYGVKD. Trimming shortened V by 6 bases and J by 3 bases, and 16 bases separated the two germline ends. The length of the CDR3 is 15 residues. The CDR3 DNA follows: TGTGCCATCAGCTACAGGGCGACGGGGACAGATACGCAGTATTTT. Amino acid sequence: CAISYRATGTDTQYF.

V gene TRBV6-1 combines with J gene TRBJ2-1; TRBD1 matches 9 bases. The germline CDR1 and CDR2 sequences are MNHNS and SASEGT. The CDR3 totals 15 residues. V lost 4 bases and J lost 0; bases outside the gene matches: 1. Here the CDR3 DNA reads TGTGCCAGCAGTGCGACAGGGGGCTCCTACAATGAGCAGTTCTTC. It codes for CASSATGGSYNEQFF.

The rearrangement links TRBV28 to TRBJ2-1; the match to TRBD1 covers 7 bases. Per germline, CDR1 MDHEN and CDR2 SYDVKM. The ends lost 5 bases at V and 2 bases at J; junction bases unmatched: 9. The CDR3 spans 16 residues. CDR3 in DNA: TGTGCCAGCAGTCAAAACAGGGGCGGCACCTACAATGAGCAGTTCTTC. Its translation: CASSQNRGGTYNEQFF.

The J gene is TRBJ2-7, the V gene TRBV28; no clear D gene. The CDR3 is 12 amino acids. Germline CDR1 and CDR2: MDHEN and SYDVKM. Trimming took 2 bases from V and 5 from J, leaving 7 bases between them. The CDR3 sequence is CASSLPGDEQYF. The CDR3 nucleotides read TGTGCCAGCAGTTTACCGGGTGACGAGCAGTACTTC.

The rearrangement links TRBV6-1 to TRBJ2-3; TRBD2 matches 12 bases. Trimming cost V 5 bases and J 3 bases; bases outside gene matches: 3. The CDR3 is 15 amino acids. CDR1 MNHNS and CDR2 SASEGT come from the germline V gene. Here the CDR3 DNA reads TGTGCCAGCAGTTTTACTAGCGGGGGGACAGATACGCAGTATTTT. Protein product: CASSFTSGGTDTQYF.

This chain uses TRBV23-1 with TRBJ2-3, with D perhaps TRBD2 (5 bases). TRBV23-1 is marked as an open reading frame, function uncertain. The CDR3 contains 14 residues. Deletions cut 0 bases from V and 6 bases from J, with 10 bases between. CDR3 in amino acids: CASSQSTRVDTQYF. The CDR3 DNA is TGCGCCAGCAGTCAATCGACGAGGGTCGATACGCAGTATTTT.

The chain recombines TRBV5-4 with TRBJ2-3; tentative D call: TRBD2 (7 bases). The V gene's germline CDR1 is SGHNT and CDR2 YYREEE (reference sequence). Trimming removed 2 bases from V and 0 bases from J, with 10 bases in between. The CDR3 runs to 15 residues. The CDR3 region is CASSFRGASTDTQYF. CDR3 in DNA: TGTGCCAGCAGCTTCCGGGGGGCCAGCACAGATACGCAGTATTTT. Variable domain in full (rest from reference TRBV5-4 and TRBJ2-3): ETGVTQSPTHLIKTRGQQVTLRCSSQSGHNTVSWYQQALGQGPQFIFQYYREEENGRGNFPPRFSGLQFPNYSSELNVNALELDDSALYLCASSFRGASTDTQYFGPGTRLTVL.

The chain is built from TRBV30 and TRBJ2-7; D remains ambiguous. Germline values: CDR1 GTSNPN, CDR2 SVGIG (reference sequence). Trimming cost V 0 bases and J 4 bases, with 10 bases left between them. This CDR3 comprises 13 residues. CDR3 sequence (DNA): TGTGCCTGGAGTGTAAACATAGGTTACGAGCAGTACTTC. This gives the protein CAWSVNIGYEQYF.

This chain links TRBV28 with TRBJ2-7; D not certain. The germline gives CDR1 MDHEN, CDR2 SYDVKM. This CDR3 region has 14 residues. Trimming cost V 1 base and J 3 bases, with 10 bases left between them. As DNA, the CDR3 is TGTGCCAGCAGTTTATTTGGCAGGTTCTACGAGCAGTACTTC. This sequence encodes CASSLFGRFYEQYF.

The chain uses TRBV30 and TRBJ1-5; D might be TRBD1 (5 bases). The CDR3 is 15 residues long. Germline CDR1 reads GTSNPN; CDR2 reads SVGIG (reference sequence). The V end was cut by 0 bases, the J end by 1 base, with 10 bases between. CDR3 sequence: CAWSVGAASNQPQHF. The CDR3 DNA follows: TGTGCCTGGAGTGTAGGGGCAGCAAGCAATCAGCCCCAGCATTTT.

The chain has TRBV7-9 and TRBJ2-4; 8 positions match TRBD2. J lost 7 bases, V lost 0 bases, and 2 bases had no gene match. The germline gives CDR1 SEHNR, CDR2 FQNEAQ (reference sequence). The CDR3 runs 14 residues. CDR3 residues: CASSLASGANIQYF. The CDR3 DNA reads TGTGCCAGCAGCTTAGCTAGCGGGGCGAACATTCAGTACTTC.

The CDR3, as DNA: TGTGCCAGTAGTGGCAACAGGCCCTCTGGAAACACCATATATTTT. This codes for CASSGNRPSGNTIYF. This chain links TRBV19 with TRBJ1-3, with D perhaps matching TRBD1 (5 bases). This CDR3 is 15 amino acids long. Germline CDR1 LNHDA, CDR2 SQIVND (reference sequence). V gave up 5 bases and J gave up 0 bases, with 11 bases separating them.

This chain joins TRBV6-5 and TRBJ2-6, with D unclear. Germline V gene sequence: CDR1 MNHEY, CDR2 SVGAGI. V lost 6 bases and J lost 0, with 6 bases in between. The CDR3 length is 14 residues. The CDR3 coding sequence is TGTGCCAGCAGCCGGAGCTCTGGGGCCAACGTCCTGACTTTC. This sequence encodes CASSRSSGANVLTF.

The chain is built from TRBV27 and TRBJ1-5, with D perhaps TRBD1 (5 bases). Germline V gene data show CDR1 as MNHEY and CDR2 as SMNVEV (reference sequence). V lost 4 bases, J lost 11 bases, and 15 bases lay in between. This CDR3 is built from 13 residues. CDR3 residues: CASSSGGIGAQHF. The CDR3 DNA is TGTGCCAGCAGTTCCGGGGGAATTGGGGCCCAGCATTTT.

The chain employs TRBV27 and TRBJ1-3; tentatively, D is TRBD1 (6 bases). V lost 3 bases to trimming and J lost 0 bases, with 12 bases between them. The CDR3 has 16 residues. CDR1 MNHEY and CDR2 SMNVEV come from the germline V gene (reference sequence). CDR3 nucleotides: TGTGCCAGCAGTTTCGGACAGCCTTCCTCTGGAAACACCATATATTTT. Its translation: CASSFGQPSSGNTIYF.

The rearrangement joins TRBV27 to TRBJ1-1, with D possibly TRBD1 on 6 matching bases. The CDR3 spans 13 residues. V shed 3 bases and J shed 14 bases, with 19 bases lying between them. Germline values: CDR1 MNHEY, CDR2 SMNVEV (reference sequence). The CDR3 spells CASSFTGGHAFFF. The DNA for the CDR3 is TGTGCCAGCAGTTTCACGGGGGGCCATGCTTTCTTCTTT.

This clone came up once. This chain connects TRBV7-9 to TRBJ1-5, with D unresolved. V lost 4 bases to trimming and J lost 0 bases, with 7 bases between them. In germline, CDR1 is SEHNR, CDR2 FQNEAQ (reference sequence). This CDR3 spans 14 amino acids. The CDR3 spells CASSSSHSNQPQHF. CDR3 DNA sequence: TGTGCCAGCAGCTCCTCACATAGCAATCAGCCCCAGCATTTT.

The CDR3 DNA follows: TGCGCCAGCAGCCAGACGACAGGGGGCTTTGGAAACACCATATATTTT. Translating it yields CASSQTTGGFGNTIYF. The chain has TRBV5-1 and TRBJ1-3; 10 bases are a match to TRBD1. The germline V gene has CDR1 SGHRS and CDR2 YFSETQ. The CDR3 totals 16 residues. V gave up 4 bases and J gave up 3 bases; unmatched junction bases: 7.

This chain links TRBV20-1 with TRBJ2-7, with no clear D. V was pared by 3 bases and J by 6 bases, with 6 bases between. This CDR3 spans 10 amino acids. Germline V gene sequence: CDR1 DFQATT, CDR2 SNEGSKA (reference sequence). The CDR3: CSASDREQYF. CDR3 sequence (DNA): TGCAGTGCTAGTGACCGCGAGCAGTACTTC.

J is TRBJ1-2 and V is TRBV6-5; D is unclear. Per germline, CDR1 MNHEY and CDR2 SVGAGI. The V end was cut by 4 bases, the J end by 3 bases, with 15 bases between. This CDR3 comprises 15 residues. CDR3 coding DNA: TGTGCCAGCAGTTTCCACCCGGCCAAGGACTATGGCTACACCTTC. Translating it yields CASSFHPAKDYGYTF.

This clone was detected once. The V call is TRBV5-1, the J call TRBJ2-7; perhaps TRBD1 as D (6 bases). V shed 5 bases and J shed 1 base, with 13 bases lying between them. The CDR3 length is 14 residues. Per the germline V gene, CDR1 is SGHRS and CDR2 is YFSETQ. The CDR3 loop reads CASSEIQGSYEQYF. The CDR3 region has the DNA TGCGCCAGCAGTGAAATCCAGGGGTCCTACGAGCAGTACTTC.

In its sample, this clone was seen once. The chain combines TRBV5-1 with TRBJ2-3, with D possibly called TRBD1 or TRBD2 (5 bases each). The CDR3 length is 15 residues. The V gene lost 0 bases and the J gene lost 6 bases, with 14 bases spanning the gap. The germline V gene has CDR1 SGHRS and CDR2 YFSETQ. The CDR3 reads CASSLERGATDTQYF. In nucleotides, the CDR3 is TGCGCCAGCAGCTTGGAGAGGGGCGCGACTGATACGCAGTATTTT.

The chain carries TRBV5-1 and TRBJ1-2, with a tentative D call TRBD1 (5 bases). V was clipped by 0 bases and J by 4 bases, with 10 bases between them. CDR3 length equals 14 residues. The germline V gene has CDR1 SGHRS and CDR2 YFSETQ. The CDR3 nucleotides read TGCGCCAGCAGCTTGGTTCGGGGGTCCTATGGCTACACCTTC. It translates to CASSLVRGSYGYTF.

This clone was seen a single time. The chain is built from TRBV6-1 and TRBJ1-6; D not certain. Per germline, CDR1 MNHNS and CDR2 SASEGT. The V gene lost 6 bases and the J gene lost 7 bases, with 16 bases spanning the gap. The CDR3 is 15 amino acids. In nucleotides, the CDR3 is TGTGCCAGCAGCTCAGACCGGGCAGGAAATTCACCCCTCCACTTT. This gives the protein CASSSDRAGNSPLHF.

Concerning this clone: Additional DNA sequences in this sample encode the identical CDR3. The chain uses TRBV18 and TRBJ2-5, with unresolved D. Germline CDR1 is KGHSH and CDR2 is LQKENI. Trimming stripped 6 bases from V and 1 base from J, with 3 bases between. This CDR3 contains 11 residues. The CDR3 coding sequence is TGTGCCAGCTCCCCCCAAGAGACCCAGTACTTC. Encoded protein: CASSPQETQYF.

The chain combines TRBV27 with TRBJ2-2, with D unclear. CDR3 length: 13 amino acids. V was shortened by 6 bases and J by 5 bases, with 10 bases between the two germline ends. In germline, CDR1 is MNHEY, CDR2 SMNVEV (reference sequence). The CDR3 protein is CASRAVRTGELFF. CDR3 in DNA: TGTGCCAGCAGGGCAGTTAGGACCGGGGAGCTGTTTTTT.

This clone was seen once. One end of the junction varies from germline; a read error may be responsible. J is TRBJ2-3 and V is TRBV7-7; tentatively, D is TRBD1 or TRBD2 (6 bases each). CDR1 is SSHAT and CDR2 is FNYEAQ in the germline V gene (reference sequence). This CDR3 spans 15 amino acids. CDR3 sequence reads: CASSRGGPPPDTQYF. CDR3 sequence (DNA): TGTGCTAGCAGCAGAGGGGGGCCGCCTCCAGATACGCAGTATTTT.

The rearrangement joins TRBV7-2 to TRBJ2-3, with D unclear. V lost 0 bases and J lost 1, with 2 bases in between. The CDR3 contains 13 residues. Germline V gives CDR1 SGHTA, CDR2 FQGNSA. CDR3 coding DNA: TGTGCCAGCAGCTTAGCCCGCACAGATACGCAGTATTTT. This sequence encodes CASSLARTDTQYF.

The count of this clone is one. The genes are TRBV19 and TRBJ2-1, with 9 bases lining up with TRBD1. The CDR3 extends over 15 amino acids. In germline, CDR1 is LNHDA, CDR2 SQIVND (reference sequence). V lost 6 bases and J lost 6; bases outside the gene matches: 9. Here the CDR3 reads CASSRQGDRPNEQFF. In DNA, the CDR3 is TGTGCCAGTAGCAGACAGGGGGACCGACCCAATGAGCAGTTCTTC.

This sequence joins TRBV9 and TRBJ1-2; 9 bases align to TRBD1. Germline V gene data show CDR1 as SGDLS and CDR2 as YYNGEE. V shed 3 bases and J 6 bases; nucleotides not matched to a gene: 12. The CDR3 loop spans 16 amino acids. In DNA form, the CDR3 reads TGTGCCAGCAGCGCTAGAAGTCCGGGGACAGGGAATGGCTACACCTTC. Translating it yields CASSARSPGTGNGYTF.

This chain connects TRBV9 to TRBJ1-3; a possible D gene is TRBD1 (6 bases). Germline V gives CDR1 SGDLS, CDR2 YYNGEE. The CDR3 consists of 15 residues. V dropped 0 bases and J dropped 4 bases, with 11 bases sitting between them. The CDR3 spells CASSVGGGGGNTIYF. The CDR3 region has the DNA TGTGCCAGCAGCGTAGGAGGGGGAGGGGGAAACACCATATATTTT.